This TCR beta chain was sequenced during a study of beta chain features in type 1 diabetes. General study results and limits: Type 1 diabetes patients had TCRB CDR3s that were shorter (moderately but significantly so) in all four CD4+ subsets. Patients' naive, central memory and Treg TCRB repertoires seemed closer to one another than those of healthy donors.

Every donor provided one heparinised blood draw, which averaged approximately 120 mL. Sorting with CD45RO/CCR7/CD25/CD127/CD95/CD27 yielded naive, central memory, regulatory and stem-like memory CD4+ cells. Trimming removed 8 bases from V and 8 bases from J; junction bases left unmatched: 11. The germline V gene encodes CDR1 PRHDT and CDR2 FYEKMQ (reference sequence). The CDR3 contains 16 residues. As every portion of the isolated RNA was reverse transcribed, the sequencing read expressed TCRB transcripts. Here immunoSEQ multiplex PCR was the method, and the copy in TCRdb shows in-frame clones only, minus some. The profile shows under 200,000 clones, 6.5% to 8.5% of them singletons. This clone has more than one count but fewer than ten. The antigen is undetermined.

The J gene is TRBJ2-1, the V gene TRBV13; 14 bases line up with TRBD2. The receptor was derived from a woman in her late teens or twenties with type 1 diabetes. Material: central memory CD4+ T cells from blood. CDR3 coding DNA: TGTGCCAGCCTTAGCCTGGGACTAGCGGGAGAGTATGAGCAGTTCTTC. Its protein is CASLSLGLAGEYEQFF.